A single sample is the source of the 20 T cell receptor beta chains below, sequenced in a study of T cell responses to AZD1222 COVID-19 vaccine. Data came from immunoSEQ multiplex PCR; TCRdb stores just in-frame clones and leaves some out. The sample includes about 86,000 clones, around 90% of them seen just once. Source: peripheral blood, taken on day 0 of MenACWY control vaccination. These TCRs come from an adult in good health.

The chain links TRBV5-4 to TRBJ2-7; TRBD1 agrees at 8 bases. The CDR3 is made up of 14 amino acids. Per the germline V gene, CDR1 is SGHNT and CDR2 is YYREEE (reference sequence). The trim removed 3 bases at V and 1 base at J, leaving 3 bases unmatched. The CDR3 nucleotides are TGTGCCAGCAGCTCCGGACAGGGTTCCTACGAGCAGTACTTC. It is translated as CASSSGQGSYEQYF.

V and J are TRBV2 and TRBJ2-1; 8 nucleotides match TRBD1. CDR3 size: 15 residues. The ends lost 8 bases at V and 3 bases at J; junction bases unmatched: 9. Germline lookup yields CDR1 SNHLY and CDR2 FYNNEI. The CDR3 region is CASRPGQGVYNEQFF. DNA for the CDR3: TGTGCCAGCCGCCCTGGACAGGGAGTCTACAATGAGCAGTTCTTC.

This clone is a singleton in its sample. This rearrangement joins TRBV3-1 (or the pseudogene TRBV3-2) to TRBJ2-3, with TRBD2 matching over 11 bases. J lost 2 bases, V lost 2 bases, and 9 bases had no gene match. The CDR3 runs to 18 residues. Germline V gives CDR1 LGHDT, CDR2 YNNKEL (reference sequence). The CDR3 nucleotides read TGTGCCAGCAGCCAATTCGTCCCGGGACTAGCGGCCACAGATACGCAGTATTTT. Encoded protein: CASSQFVPGLAATDTQYF.

The rearrangement uses TRBV4-3 and TRBJ1-4; D gene uncertain. The V and J ends lost 0 bases and 8 bases respectively, with 16 bases between them. This CDR3 has 16 residues. The germline CDR1 and CDR2 sequences are LGHNA and YSLEER. The CDR3: CASSQEVSALGEKLFF. The DNA for the CDR3 is TGCGCCAGCAGCCAAGAAGTGAGTGCCTTGGGGGAAAAACTGTTTTTT.

The genes are TRBV29-1 and TRBJ2-1; a weak D match, TRBD2 (6 bases). Germline V gene lookup returns CDR1 SQVTM and CDR2 ANQGSEA. With 6 bases removed from V and 8 bases from J, the gap between germline ends came to 20 bases. The CDR3 has 14 amino acids. The DNA of the CDR3 is TGCAGCGTGGGGGGTGGAAGCGGAGGGGATGAGCAGTTCTTC. Translated: CSVGGGSGGDEQFF.

This chain uses TRBV28 with TRBJ2-7; 10 bases are a match to TRBD1. The CDR3 covers 15 residues. V lost 4 bases, J lost 5 bases, and 8 bases stayed unmatched. Germline CDR1 MDHEN, CDR2 SYDVKM. The CDR3 coding sequence is TGTGCCAGCAGTTCCTCCGGGACAGGGGTCCACGAGCAGTACTTC. This codes for CASSSSGTGVHEQYF.

The rearrangement uses TRBV12-3 or TRBV12-4 and TRBJ2-3; D is ambiguous. The CDR3 has 13 residues. V was cut by 6 bases and J by 4 bases, with 11 bases left in between. The CDR3 here is CASSLWVADTQYF. DNA of the CDR3: TGTGCCAGCAGCCTCTGGGTCGCAGATACGCAGTATTTT.

The chain carries TRBV28 and TRBJ1-2, with TRBD1 as a possible D gene (5 bases). With 5 bases removed from V and 4 bases from J, the gap between germline ends came to 23 bases. This CDR3 comprises 17 residues. CDR1 and CDR2 from the germline V gene are MDHEN and SYDVKM. In DNA form, the CDR3 reads TGTGCCAGCAGTCACGCAGCCGCCGGGACGCAGTTCTATGGCTACACCTTC. Protein sequence: CASSHAAAGTQFYGYTF.

The chain uses TRBV27 and TRBJ2-2; no clear D gene. The germline V gene encodes CDR1 MNHEY and CDR2 SMNVEV (reference sequence). CDR3 length: 14 amino acids. V was pared by 6 bases and J by 5 bases, with 13 bases between. The CDR3 reads CASRLGFMTGELFF. DNA of the CDR3: TGTGCCAGCAGACTGGGCTTTATGACCGGGGAGCTGTTTTTT.

The V gene is TRBV4-2, the J gene TRBJ2-5, with D maybe TRBD2 (5 bases). Germline values: CDR1 LGHNA, CDR2 YNFKEQ. The CDR3 runs to 14 residues. V shed 0 bases and J shed 7 bases, with 12 bases lying between them. The CDR3 sequence is CASSQDTREGTQYF. The DNA of the CDR3 is TGTGCCAGCAGCCAAGATACTCGCGAGGGGACCCAGTACTTC.

Note on this clone: Other DNA sequences within the sample encode an identical CDR3. This chain connects TRBV20-1 to TRBJ2-7; D ambiguous. The germline V and J ends were trimmed by 2 bases and 3 bases, with 5 bases remaining between them. Germline assignment: CDR1 DFQATT and CDR2 SNEGSKA (reference sequence). This CDR3 has 11 residues. CDR3 protein: CSARSGYEQYF. CDR3 nucleotide sequence: TGCAGTGCTAGATCCGGCTACGAGCAGTACTTC.

The chain has TRBV28 and TRBJ1-5; no clear D gene. The V end was cut by 3 bases, the J end by 5 bases, with 11 bases between. This CDR3 is built from 14 residues. Germline assignment: CDR1 MDHEN and CDR2 SYDVKM. CDR3 DNA: TGTGCCAGCAGTTTTCCGGGGAAAGATCAGCCCCAGCATTTT. This gives the protein CASSFPGKDQPQHF.

This clone was seen once. This chain links TRBV28 with TRBJ2-3; the match to TRBD1 covers 11 bases. Trimming cost V 4 bases and J 4 bases; bases outside gene matches: 7. The CDR3 extends over 16 amino acids. Germline V gene sequence: CDR1 MDHEN, CDR2 SYDVKM. Here the CDR3 reads CASSSDRTGGSDTQYF. The CDR3 DNA is TGTGCCAGCAGTTCAGACCGGACAGGGGGCTCAGATACGCAGTATTTT.

The chain joins TRBV6-5 to TRBJ1-1; D gene unclear. V lost 1 base to trimming and J lost 4 bases, with 13 bases between them. Germline CDR1 is MNHEY and CDR2 is SVGAGI. This CDR3 is 15 amino acids long. CDR3 residues: CASSYFSKGTTEAFF. Written as DNA, the CDR3 is TGTGCCAGCAGTTACTTTAGCAAGGGCACCACTGAAGCTTTCTTT.

The chain uses TRBV5-4 and TRBJ1-1; 8 bases align to TRBD1. This CDR3 region has 15 residues. Germline CDR1 SGHNT, CDR2 YYREEE (reference sequence). The V and J ends lost 0 bases and 4 bases, in that order; junction bases with no gene match: 5. The CDR3 nucleotides read TGTGCCAGCAGCTTGGTCGGACAGGGTATCACTGAAGCTTTCTTT. This sequence encodes CASSLVGQGITEAFF.

The chain is built from TRBV15 and TRBJ1-1; D might be TRBD1 (5 bases). The V gene lost 2 bases and the J gene lost 4 bases, with 23 bases spanning the gap. The CDR3 runs 18 residues. Germline V lookup: CDR1 LNHNV, CDR2 YYDKDF (reference sequence). The CDR3 spells CATSRSVGAAVGVTEAFF. The CDR3 DNA sequence: TGTGCCACCAGCAGATCCGTGGGCGCAGCCGTAGGGGTCACTGAAGCTTTCTTT.

V usage is TRBV2 and J usage is TRBJ1-2; D not certain. The germline V gene has CDR1 SNHLY and CDR2 FYNNEI. The CDR3 contains 13 residues. V was shortened by 1 base and J by 1 base, with 4 bases between the two germline ends. The CDR3: CASSEGFNYGYTF. For the CDR3, the DNA is TGTGCCAGCAGTGAAGGATTTAACTATGGCTACACCTTC.

The chain carries TRBV19 and TRBJ1-4; D is perhaps TRBD1 (5 bases). The CDR3 is made up of 13 amino acids. Germline CDR1 is LNHDA and CDR2 is SQIVND (reference sequence). Trimming removed 10 bases at V and 7 bases at J, with 16 bases between. The chain's CDR3 is CATTGRVAEKLFF. In nucleotides, the CDR3 is TGTGCCACCACGGGGCGAGTGGCTGAAAAACTGTTTTTT.

The V and J genes are TRBV14 and TRBJ2-5; TRBD2 agrees at 11 bases. CDR1 SGHDN and CDR2 FVKESK come from the germline V gene. V lost 4 bases to trimming and J lost 1 base; unmatched junction nucleotides: 2. This CDR3 is built from 15 residues. CDR3 loop: CASSRLAGGQETQYF. Here the CDR3 DNA reads TGTGCCAGCAGCCGGCTAGCGGGGGGCCAAGAGACCCAGTACTTC.

The chain carries TRBV25-1 and TRBJ1-2, with no clear D. This CDR3 has 11 residues. The V end was cut by 4 bases, the J end by 7 bases, with 7 bases between. Looked up from germline, CDR1 is MGHDK and CDR2 is SYGVNS. The CDR3 region is CASSVAGGYTF. The DNA of the CDR3 is TGTGCCAGCAGTGTAGCGGGTGGCTACACCTTC.